The text below deals with one T cell receptor (beta chain). The CDR3 extends over 15 amino acids. Germline CDR1 reads MRHNA; CDR2 reads SNTAGT. With 3 bases clipped from V and 4 bases from J, the junction kept 6 bases outside the gene matches. This sample's treatment: randomized to nivolumab then ipilimumab (arm A) or the reverse (arm B). No patient had prior DNA-damaging chemotherapy. Sorted cells were live CD3+CD8+, lacking CD19 and CD56, from PBMCs. This sample stems from a study of sequential checkpoint blockade in melanoma. At the level of the study: Both treatment sequences were followed by maintenance nivolumab.

Produced via immunoSEQ multiplex PCR; TCRdb's table is partial and in-frame only. The sample contains 40,000 or so clones, 84% of which appear only once. This material consisted of CD8+ T cells sorted from blood (inferred from file names), taken from a patient given nivolumab and ipilimumab in sequence. This sequence joins TRBV6-4 and TRBJ2-3; 8 bases agree with TRBD2. The receptor was derived from a human donor with melanoma. The CDR3 loop reads CASSERAGESDTQYF. CDR3 bases: TGTGCCAGCAGTGAAAGAGCGGGAGAATCAGATACGCAGTATTTT.